One sample yielded the 23 T cell receptor beta chains listed below, sequenced in a study of identical twins. TCRdb redid the calling of the 5' RACE reads with MiXCR, one entry per CDR3 protein. The sample lists 350,000 to 600,000 distinct CDR3 sequences, 11% to 15% occurring once. The sample was also reused in another study, on yellow fever vaccine responses in identical twins.

Sequencing was carried out using CD4+ T cells sorted from blood. The receptors come from a woman aged 18-29 years in good health.

This clonotype was seen more than once but under ten times. The V gene is TRBV20-1, the J gene TRBJ2-7; 16 bases match TRBD2. The CDR3 spans 16 residues. V shed 3 bases, J shed 0 bases, and the junction held 2 bases outside the gene matches. The germline V gene encodes CDR1 DFQATT and CDR2 SNEGSKA (reference sequence). The CDR3 coding sequence is TGCAGTGCTAGGGGGACTAGCGGGAGGGGCTCCTACGAGCAGTACTTC. Its protein product is CSARGTSGRGSYEQYF.

V gene TRBV10-3 combines with J gene TRBJ2-2; D is possibly TRBD1 (6 bases). Trimming took 10 bases from V and 8 from J, leaving 17 bases between them. Germline V gene sequence: CDR1 ENHRY, CDR2 SYGVKD. The length of the CDR3 is 13 residues. The CDR3, as DNA: TGTGCCAATAGGACAGCTACCAGAGGGGAGCTGTTTTTT. Translation: CANRTATRGELFF.

This clonotype was counted many times. V and J are TRBV5-1 and TRBJ1-6; D not certain. Germline values: CDR1 SGHRS, CDR2 YFSETQ. Trimming stripped 5 bases from V and 0 bases from J, with 6 bases between. The CDR3 totals 14 residues. CDR3 loop: CASRRDSYNSPLHF. The CDR3 region has the DNA TGCGCCAGCAGGCGGGACTCCTATAATTCACCCCTCCACTTT.

The CDR3 DNA reads as TGTGCCATCAGTGAGTCGACTGGGGCCAACGTCCTGACTTTC. Translation gives CAISESTGANVLTF. The V call is TRBV10-3, the J call TRBJ2-6; D not resolved. The V end lost 0 bases, the J end lost 2 bases, and 2 bases lay between the germline ends. This CDR3 spans 14 amino acids. Per germline, CDR1 ENHRY and CDR2 SYGVKD.

A note on this clonotype: Just one base apart from a much larger clone, this may be a read error. The V gene is TRBV5-1, the J gene TRBJ2-1, with D possibly matching TRBD2 (5 bases). The CDR3 covers 15 residues. Germline V CDR1 and CDR2: SGHRS, YFSETQ. CDR3 region: CASSLARPGNKEQFF. The CDR3 coding sequence is TGCGCCAGCAGCTTGGCCCGTCCGGGAAACAAAGAGCAGTTCTTC. Filled out from reference TRBV5-1 and TRBJ2-1, the complete variable domain reads KAGVTQTPRYLIKTRGQQVTLSCSPISGHRSVSWYQQTPGQGLQFLFEYFSETQRNKGNFPGRFSGRQFSNSRSEMNVSTLELGDSALYLCASSLARPGNKEQFFGPGTRLTVL.

The sample holds many counts of this clonotype. The chain joins TRBV12-3 or TRBV12-4 to TRBJ2-5, with D tentatively TRBD1 (6 bases). V lost 7 bases to trimming and J lost 1 base, with 13 bases between them. CDR3 length: 14 residues. The CDR3 reads CASTHSGVQETQYF. In DNA form, the CDR3 reads TGTGCCAGCACCCATTCAGGGGTCCAAGAGACCCAGTACTTC.

This chain connects TRBV9 to TRBJ1-1; no clear D. CDR3 length equals 13 residues. Germline V gene data show CDR1 as SGDLS and CDR2 as YYNGEE. V lost 3 bases to trimming and J lost 6 bases, with 12 bases between them. The CDR3, as DNA: TGTGCCAGCAGCGGTGGATTCTTCTCTGAAGCTTTCTTT. It specifies CASSGGFFSEAFF.

The chain carries TRBV5-1 and TRBJ1-6; D is possibly TRBD1 (5 bases). From germline, CDR1 is SGHRS and CDR2 YFSETQ. The CDR3 sequence is 14 residues long. Trimming removed 1 base from V and 9 bases from J, with 11 bases in between. CDR3 DNA sequence: TGCGCCAGCAGCTTGTTAGGGGCGCCTTCACCCCTCCACTTT. It translates to CASSLLGAPSPLHF.

The CDR3 DNA is TGTGCCAGCAGTTTTCGAAAGGGGGCGCGGAGAGAGACCCAGTACTTC. It encodes CASSFRKGARRETQYF. The rearrangement links TRBV12-3 or TRBV12-4 to TRBJ2-5; 7 bases align to TRBD1. The CDR3 totals 16 residues. Germline trimming cut 3 bases from V and 4 bases from J; bases unmatched to any gene: 11.

This clonotype was recorded a few times. The chain combines TRBV18 with TRBJ2-4, with 7 bases matching TRBD1. The ends lost 3 bases at V and 9 bases at J; junction bases unmatched: 8. Germline CDR1 reads KGHSH; CDR2 reads LQKENI. CDR3 length: 14 residues. For the CDR3, the DNA is TGTGCCAGCTCACCGCTTACCAGGGGGAGCATTCAGTACTTC. It yields the protein CASSPLTRGSIQYF.

This clonotype turned up a few times. The rearrangement links TRBV7-2 to TRBJ2-3; either TRBD1 or TRBD2 may fit D (5 bases each). V was shortened by 5 bases and J by 6 bases, with 18 bases between the two germline ends. CDR1 and CDR2 from the germline V gene are SGHTA and FQGNSA. The CDR3 runs to 15 residues. In DNA form, the CDR3 reads TGTGCCAGCAGCCAAGAGGGTCGGGGCCCGGATACGCAGTATTTT. The encoded protein is CASSQEGRGPDTQYF.

The chain joins TRBV4-1 to TRBJ2-3, with D hard to call. CDR3 size: 15 residues. With 4 bases removed from V and 0 bases from J, the gap between germline ends came to 11 bases. The germline V gene encodes CDR1 MGHRA and CDR2 YSYEKL. The CDR3 loop is CASSLRSPSTDTQYF. As DNA, the CDR3 is TGCGCCAGCAGCCTTCGGTCCCCTAGCACAGATACGCAGTATTTT.

This clonotype showed up just a few times. V gene TRBV4-3 combines with J gene TRBJ2-5; 9 bases line up with TRBD2. With 1 base clipped from V and 4 bases from J, the junction kept 13 bases outside the gene matches. This CDR3 has 18 amino acids. Germline V gene data show CDR1 as LGHNA and CDR2 as YSLEER. The CDR3 spells CASSQGLAGVGGRETQYF. For the CDR3, the DNA is TGCGCCAGCAGCCAAGGTTTAGCGGGAGTAGGGGGGCGAGAGACCCAGTACTTC.

The chain links TRBV27 to TRBJ2-7, with 9 bases that match TRBD1. The CDR3 runs 14 residues. The germline CDR1 and CDR2 sequences are MNHEY and SMNVEV (reference sequence). The V and J ends lost 6 bases and 6 bases, in that order; junction bases with no gene match: 9. This chain's CDR3 is CASRQQGAVGEQYF. CDR3 DNA sequence: TGTGCCAGCAGGCAACAGGGGGCGGTCGGCGAGCAGTACTTC.

This clonotype was seen more than once but under ten times. The V gene is TRBV29-1, the J gene TRBJ2-1, with D perhaps matching TRBD1 (6 bases). V was shortened by 3 bases and J by 13 bases, with 19 bases between the two germline ends. The CDR3 spans 13 residues. The germline CDR1 and CDR2 sequences are SQVTM and ANQGSEA. The CDR3 bases are TGCAGCGTTGAGCTCCGAAGAGACAGGACACAGTTCTTC. Its translation is CSVELRRDRTQFF.

This CDR3 is CSARGRDRAGRGNQPQHF. The CDR3 DNA sequence: TGCAGTGCTAGAGGCCGGGACAGGGCAGGGCGAGGCAATCAGCCCCAGCATTTT. V is TRBV20-1 and J is TRBJ1-5; 9 bases map to TRBD1. V shed 1 base and J 2 bases; nucleotides not matched to a gene: 12. This CDR3 is built from 18 residues. From germline, CDR1 is DFQATT and CDR2 SNEGSKA (reference sequence).

This clonotype was found many times. Germline and junction disagree at one end, which may indicate a read error. The chain uses TRBV5-1 and TRBJ2-5; the D is unclear. This CDR3 is 13 amino acids long. Germline values: CDR1 SGHRS, CDR2 YFSETQ. CDR3 residues: CASSLGSQETQYF. CDR3 sequence (DNA): TGTGCCAGCAGCTTAGGCAGTCAAGAGACCCAGTACTTC.

This clonotype was seen many times. The genes are TRBV3-1 and TRBJ2-7; D not certain. Germline CDR1 is LGHDT and CDR2 is YNNKEL (reference sequence). This CDR3 region has 17 residues. The germline V and J ends were trimmed by 0 bases and 2 bases, with 17 bases remaining between them. DNA of the CDR3: TGTGCCAGCAGCCAAGAAGTGAAAGCCCTAGTACCCTACGAGCAGTACTTC. Protein sequence: CASSQEVKALVPYEQYF.

This clonotype was seen a handful of times. V is TRBV7-9 and J is TRBJ2-3; the D is unclear. V lost 4 bases, J lost 4 bases, and 6 bases lay in between. CDR1 and CDR2 from the germline V gene are SEHNR and FQNEAQ (reference sequence). The CDR3 extends over 12 amino acids. The CDR3 here is CASSWEADTQYF. CDR3 in DNA: TGTGCCAGCAGCTGGGAAGCAGATACGCAGTATTTT.

Only a few counts were recorded for this clonotype. This sequence joins TRBV7-8 and TRBJ2-1; 7 positions match TRBD1. The CDR3 runs 16 residues. With 5 bases clipped from V and 0 bases from J, the junction kept 7 bases outside the gene matches. Germline assignment: CDR1 SGHVS and CDR2 FQNEAQ. The CDR3 DNA follows: TGTGCCAGCAGCCCAGGGGGATTTGGCTCCTACAATGAGCAGTTCTTC. It is translated as CASSPGGFGSYNEQFF. The variable domain in full, completed from reference TRBV7-8 and TRBJ2-1, reads GAGVSQSPRYKVAKRGQDVALRCDPISGHVSLFWYQQALGQGPEFLTYFQNEAQLDKSGLPSDRFFAERPEGSVSTLKIQRTQQEDSAVYLCASSPGGFGSYNEQFFGPGTRLTVL.

The chain recombines TRBV5-6 with TRBJ2-5; D not resolved. Germline V gene lookup returns CDR1 SGHDT and CDR2 YYEEEE. The CDR3 is 14 amino acids. With 0 bases removed from V and 7 bases from J, the gap between germline ends came to 13 bases. The CDR3 DNA is TGTGCCAGCAGCTTGGCGTTTACAGCCGGGACCCAGTACTTC. Translation: CASSLAFTAGTQYF.

This clonotype appeared a few times. The chain uses TRBV7-2 and TRBJ2-1; 8 bases agree with TRBD2. The CDR3 contains 16 residues. CDR1 is SGHTA and CDR2 is FQGNSA in the germline V gene. V lost 2 bases and J lost 6; bases outside the gene matches: 9. The CDR3 spells CASSLFTSGTPNEQFF. The DNA of the CDR3 is TGTGCCAGCAGCTTATTTACTAGCGGAACTCCCAATGAGCAGTTCTTC.

The CDR3 reads CASSYLTVNTEAFF. CDR3 in DNA: TGTGCCAGCAGTTACCTGACAGTAAACACTGAAGCTTTCTTT. The chain links TRBV6-2 or TRBV6-3 to TRBJ1-1; D perhaps matches TRBD1 (5 bases). CDR3 length: 14 residues. Germline values: CDR1 MNHEY, CDR2 SVGEGT. The V and J ends lost 2 bases and 2 bases respectively, with 9 bases between them.